Listed below are T cell receptor beta chains from one sample, sequenced in a study of blood T cell repertoires in COVID-19. Assay: immunoSEQ multiplex PCR; the TCRdb copy retains only in-frame clones and omits some. In the table there are some 130,000 clones, 65% to 80% of which are singletons. The sequencing input was peripheral blood. The receptors originated from an elderly man with acute or convalescent COVID-19. CDR3s include the opening cysteine and the closing phenylalanine or tryptophan. Each record gives: V gene, clone size, J gene, D gene, CDR3 protein, CDR3 DNA. A D gene is named only where the DNA matches it firmly. Not all rows give a size; the values are once, few, many and, for expanded clones, a class.

>TRBV6-2/TRBV6-3|NA|TRBJ1-2|NA
CASSPTALYGYTF
TGTGCCAGCAGTCCGACAGCGCTCTATGGCTACACCTTC
>TRBV5-1|NA|TRBJ2-3|TRBD2
CASSLVGGSGGTDTQYF
TGCGCCAGCAGCTTGGTCGGGGGTAGCGGGGGCACAGATACGCAGTATTTT
>TRBV7-9|NA|TRBJ1-6|NA
CASAGGNSPLHF
TGTGCCAGCGCGGGCGGAAATTCACCCCTCCACTTT
>TRBV6-5|few|TRBJ2-3|TRBD2
CASRTSGGTDTQYF
TGTGCCAGCAGAACAAGCGGGGGCACAGATACGCAGTATTTT
>TRBV7-9|NA|TRBJ1-4|TRBD1
CASSTDRGREKLFF
TGTGCCAGCAGTACCGACAGGGGGCGGGAAAAACTGTTTTTT
>TRBV5-4|few|TRBJ2-3|TRBD2
CASSHGGAGTDTQYF
TGTGCCAGCAGCCACGGGGGGGCGGGAACAGATACGCAGTATTTT
>TRBV28|NA|TRBJ1-5|NA
CASIGAGTRHQPQHF
TGTGCCAGCATAGGGGCAGGGACACGACATCAGCCCCAGCATTTT
>TRBV4-2|NA|TRBJ2-1|TRBD2
CASSQDLAGGSSYNEQFF
TGTGCCAGCAGCCAAGACCTAGCGGGGGGTTCCTCCTACAATGAGCAGTTCTTC
>TRBV7-6|NA|TRBJ1-5|NA
CASSLAEVGQPQHF
TGTGCCAGCAGCTTAGCCGAGGTTGGACAGCCCCAGCATTTT
>TRBV6-2/TRBV6-3|NA|TRBJ1-2|NA
CASSLTGRNYGYTF
TGTGCCAGCAGTCTTACAGGGAGAAACTATGGCTACACCTTC
>TRBV27|NA|TRBJ1-2|NA
CASTPMTGSNYGYTF
TGTGCCAGCACCCCAATGACAGGCTCCAACTATGGCTACACCTTC
>TRBV18|NA|TRBJ2-1|TRBD1
CASSPVIGTVNEQFF
TGTGCCAGCTCACCGGTTATAGGGACAGTCAATGAGCAGTTCTTC
>TRBV7-9|NA|TRBJ1-2|NA
CASSLNRAPVYGYTF
TGTGCCAGCAGCTTAAACAGGGCGCCGGTCTATGGCTACACCTTC
>TRBV6-5|once|TRBJ1-1|NA
CASSYRTENTEAFF
TGTGCCAGCAGTTACAGGACAGAGAACACTGAAGCTTTCTTT
>TRBV2|NA|TRBJ2-1|NA
CASTQGQFGNEQFF
TGTGCCAGCACTCAAGGACAGTTTGGGAATGAGCAGTTCTTC
>TRBV9|NA|TRBJ1-4|NA
CASSVAGETNEKLFF
TGTGCCAGCAGCGTAGCTGGGGAGACTAATGAAAAACTGTTTTTT
>TRBV2|NA|TRBJ1-5|NA
CASSPRQGKNQPQHF
TGTGCCAGCAGTCCTCGCCAGGGTAAGAATCAGCCCCAGCATTTT
>TRBV19|NA|TRBJ2-6|NA
CASSIVDSGANVLTF
TGTGCCAGTAGTATCGTAGACTCTGGGGCCAACGTCCTGACTTTC
>TRBV5-6|few|TRBJ2-3|TRBD2
CASSLTSGYTDTQYF
TGTGCCAGCAGCTTGACTAGCGGGTATACAGATACGCAGTATTTT